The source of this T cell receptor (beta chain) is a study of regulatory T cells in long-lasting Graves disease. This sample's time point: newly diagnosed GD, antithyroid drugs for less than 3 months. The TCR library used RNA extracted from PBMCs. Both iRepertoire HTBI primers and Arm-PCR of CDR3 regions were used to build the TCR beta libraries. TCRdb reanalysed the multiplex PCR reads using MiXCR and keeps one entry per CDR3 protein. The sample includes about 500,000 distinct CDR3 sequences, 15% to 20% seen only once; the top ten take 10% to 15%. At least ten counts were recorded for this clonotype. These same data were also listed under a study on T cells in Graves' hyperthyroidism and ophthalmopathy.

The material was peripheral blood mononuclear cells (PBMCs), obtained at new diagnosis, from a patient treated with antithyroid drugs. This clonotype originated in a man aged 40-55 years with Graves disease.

The CDR3 spells CASSDNTEAFF. DNA of the CDR3: TGTGCCAGCAGCGATAACACTGAAGCTTTCTTT. V gene TRBV2 combines with J gene TRBJ1-1; D remains ambiguous. The V gene's germline CDR1 is SNHLY and CDR2 FYNNEI. The CDR3 sequence is 11 residues long. V gave up 6 bases and J gave up 2 bases, with 4 bases separating them.